A single sample gave rise to the 2 T cell receptor beta chains below, sequenced in a study of response to subunit inactivated influenza vaccine. TCRdb used MiXCR to reprocess the RT-PCR reads, holding one entry per CDR3 protein. This sample has roughly 570,000 distinct CDR3 sequences, with approximately 14% found just once. This specimen was PBMCs from blood, taken 11 to 12 days after vaccination. Receptors originate from a man aged 50 to 59 who received an inactivated influenza vaccine.

The sample holds a few counts of this clonotype. The V gene is TRBV6-5, the J gene TRBJ2-5; 9 bases align to TRBD2. V shed 2 bases, J shed 2 bases, and the junction held 12 bases outside the gene matches. The CDR3 has 18 amino acids. Germline CDR1 and CDR2: MNHEY and SVGAGI. The CDR3 loop reads CASSYTLLRGGRQETQYF. The DNA of the CDR3 is TGTGCCAGCAGTTACACGCTTTTGCGGGGGGGCCGGCAAGAGACCCAGTACTTC.

This clonotype was found a few times. V gene TRBV7-3 combines with J gene TRBJ2-1; 10 nucleotides line up with TRBD2. V was clipped by 5 bases and J by 7 bases; unmatched bases: 5. Germline CDR1 reads SGHTA; CDR2 reads FQGTGA. The CDR3 extends over 14 amino acids. The DNA for the CDR3 is TGTGCCAGCAGCCCAGGGACTAGCGCAAATGAGCAGTTCTTC. It specifies CASSPGTSANEQFF.